This T cell receptor (beta chain) was observed in a study of cytotoxic CD8 clonotypes in ibrutinib-treated CLL. Sequencing was performed with immunoSEQ multiplex PCR; in TCRdb, only in-frame clones are kept and a portion is missing. The table has 160,000 or so clones, about four fifths seen once; the top ten hold about 5%. General study results and limits: Under treatment, the uncommon public clonotypes either contracted or remained stable. Having risen at ibrutinib response, clonality had fallen back toward baseline by progression.

The V and J ends lost 10 bases and 6 bases respectively, with 16 bases between them. The CDR3 contains 13 residues. Germline lookup yields CDR1 MNHNS and CDR2 SASEGT. Roughly 2 micrograms of genomic DNA, which was extracted from cryopreserved PBMCs, served as the material used for the TCR beta libraries. In this sample, this clone turned up a few times. Its antigen is as yet unknown. Specimen: PBMCs, collected after 24 months of ibrutinib treatment. The V call is TRBV6-1, the J call TRBJ1-5, with D possibly matching TRBD1 (5 bases). This receptor was identified in a human donor with chronic lymphocytic leukemia. The chain's CDR3 is CANSGTGRQPQHF. The CDR3 DNA reads TGTGCCAACTCAGGGACGGGGCGTCAGCCCCAGCATTTT.